The T cell receptor beta chain described here comes from a study of blood T cell repertoires in COVID-19. Study-wide background: Collection of acute and convalescent COVID-19 samples took place in the United States, Italy and Spain. T cells, B-cell-depleted T cells, or PBMCs supplied cDNA or gDNA.

Per the original data handling: Reference gene primer amplification gave estimated nucleated cell counts. Sequencing used immunoSEQ multiplex PCR; TCRdb keeps in-frame clones, though not all of them. The V and J calls and clone size come from that table; D and trimming were worked out from the DNA. The sample lists about 110,000 clones; 85% to 90% were seen once. V dropped 4 bases and J dropped 1; count of bases not matched to a gene: 12. Germline V gene data show CDR1 as GTSNPN and CDR2 as SVGIG (reference sequence). There are 16 residues in the CDR3. This clonotype originated in a woman aged 80 or over with acute or convalescent COVID-19. The specimen was peripheral blood. This chain links TRBV30 with TRBJ1-1; TRBD1 agrees at 7 bases. CDR3 residues: CAWNKNRGIGNTEAFF. The CDR3 DNA reads as TGTGCCTGGAACAAAAACAGGGGCATCGGGAACACTGAAGCTTTCTTT.